This is a list of T cell receptor beta chains from one sample in a study of lymphopenia after photon versus proton radiotherapy. Using immunoSEQ multiplex PCR, the repertoire was profiled, and TCRdb retains in-frame clones only, with some absent. The sample has about 24,000 clones, more than 75% seen once. The material sequenced was peripheral blood, taken from a patient treated with photon-based radiotherapy. All receptors derive from a man aged 35-49 years with gastric cancer. Both conserved end residues are part of each CDR3.

v_call: TRBV7-9
cdr3_aa: CASRHRYNEQFF

v_call: TRBV30
cdr3_aa: CAWSPISTEFYTDTQYF

v_call: TRBV4-3
cdr3_aa: CASSQEGGEKLFF

v_call: TRBV5-5
cdr3_aa: CASSFGQSYEQYF

v_call: TRBV30
cdr3_aa: CALEGGGYEQYF

v_call: TRBV4-2
cdr3_aa: CASSQDRAPSLAGELFF

v_call: TRBV7-8
cdr3_aa: CASTPLGQRGANEQFF

v_call: TRBV28
cdr3_aa: CASRTSGGRQETQYF

v_call: TRBV11-2
cdr3_aa: CASSFTGGRQETQYF

v_call: TRBV10-3
cdr3_aa: CAISEPISGGLLETQYF

v_call: TRBV9
cdr3_aa: CASSPGRITNEKLFF

v_call: TRBV19
cdr3_aa: CASILNWGLGFCEQYF

v_call: TRBV6-6
cdr3_aa: CASSSPRGDTPLHF

v_call: TRBV21-1
cdr3_aa: CASSYRTGTNTEAFF

v_call: TRBV29-1
cdr3_aa: CSVRRQDETQYF

v_call: TRBV7-2
cdr3_aa: CASSSGPNSEAFF

v_call: TRBV7-9
cdr3_aa: CASSLSQGLEEKLFF

v_call: TRBV29-1
cdr3_aa: CSVAPQGGGNTIYF

v_call: TRBV7-2
cdr3_aa: CASSPGTGGTQYF

v_call: TRBV4-1
cdr3_aa: CASSQPSGGLRGYTF

v_call: TRBV2
cdr3_aa: CASSQTGVSNQPQHF

v_call: TRBV11-2
cdr3_aa: CASSLGQSTDTQYF

v_call: TRBV30
cdr3_aa: CAWSVHGLTGATEAFF

v_call: TRBV5-1
cdr3_aa: CASSQNTGESGNTIYF

v_call: TRBV27
cdr3_aa: CASSLLGEPQHF

v_call: TRBV5-5
cdr3_aa: CASSWGPLDEQFF

v_call: TRBV6-6
cdr3_aa: CASSPGRANDWETQYF

v_call: TRBV4-3
cdr3_aa: CASSQVGAGGYTF

v_call: TRBV7-9
cdr3_aa: CASSEAGGLSGELFF

v_call: TRBV4-3
cdr3_aa: CASSEGRGGIEAFF

v_call: TRBV27
cdr3_aa: CASGIAGGPNTGELFF

v_call: TRBV13
cdr3_aa: CASSAKTGPYGYTF

v_call: TRBV11-3
cdr3_aa: CASSLAPDTEAFF

v_call: TRBV6-1
cdr3_aa: CASSPSGYEQYF

v_call: TRBV7-3
cdr3_aa: CASSLSVAGGNTQYF

v_call: TRBV15
cdr3_aa: CATSTDSSRELFF

v_call: TRBV27
cdr3_aa: CASSFNRGTDTQYF

v_call: TRBV5-1
cdr3_aa: CASNSNVRGANVLTF

v_call: TRBV6-1
cdr3_aa: CASSILRGAEAFF

v_call: TRBV10-3
cdr3_aa: CAISVGQDQETQYF

v_call: TRBV4-1
cdr3_aa: CASSQADRTQETQYF

v_call: TRBV11-2
cdr3_aa: CASSQGGATEAFF

v_call: TRBV5-6
cdr3_aa: CASSQLGTSGSQETQYF

v_call: TRBV5-1
cdr3_aa: CASSLAAVNTEAFF

v_call: TRBV18
cdr3_aa: CASSPQGALGEAFF

v_call: TRBV11-3
cdr3_aa: CASSPSLDTDTQYF

v_call: TRBV11-1
cdr3_aa: CASSLVGNSREQYF

v_call: TRBV30
cdr3_aa: CAWRIVQAGGYTF

v_call: TRBV7-9
cdr3_aa: CASSLTRGSTEAFF

v_call: TRBV29-1
cdr3_aa: CSVVRGVDYGYTF

v_call: TRBV5-4
cdr3_aa: CASSRTGSYEQYF

v_call: TRBV7-9
cdr3_aa: CASSLVGETQYF

v_call: TRBV11-2
cdr3_aa: CASSKGNYGYTF

v_call: TRBV5-4
cdr3_aa: CASSLGLKTNEQFF

v_call: TRBV4-3
cdr3_aa: CASSHNREEVGNTIYF

v_call: TRBV7-8
cdr3_aa: CASSVQGAVEKLFF

v_call: TRBV7-2
cdr3_aa: CASSAAIHNEQFF

v_call: TRBV7-2
cdr3_aa: CASSLGAGVTDTQYF

v_call: TRBV18
cdr3_aa: CASSPPRDRVDYGYTF